This T cell receptor beta chain was captured in a study of CD8 T cells in Susac syndrome. V shed 3 bases, J shed 3 bases, and the junction held 2 bases outside the gene matches. This CDR3 contains 13 residues. CDR1 LNHDA and CDR2 SQIVND come from the germline V gene (reference sequence). All included Susac syndrome patients satisfied recently defined diagnostic criteria for definite or probable disease. Random hexamers were used to reverse transcribe an amount of roughly 0.45 to 1 ug RNA. The CDR3 of TCR beta was amplified by immunoSEQ multiplex PCR across 54 Vbeta and 13 Jbeta. Each CDR3 protein is one row after TCRdb ran MiXCR on the immunoSEQ multiplex PCR reads. The sample lists roughly 76,000 distinct CDR3 sequences; approximately 93% were seen once. A word on this clonotype: The antigen remains undetermined.

Findings and limits, study-wide: Only a relatively small number of individuals were included in the TCR sequencing and HLA analysis.

The J gene is TRBJ2-7, the V gene TRBV19; 7 positions match TRBD1. Sequenced material: CD8+ T cells from PBMCs. This receptor was taken from a human donor with Susac syndrome. In DNA, the CDR3 is TGTGCCAGTAGTATGTACAGGGGCTACGAGCAGTACTTC. Protein sequence: CASSMYRGYEQYF.